This T cell receptor beta chain was sequenced for a study of blood T cell repertoires in COVID-19. Per the original methods: The assay estimated nucleated cells by amplifying reference gene primers. Clones were read by immunoSEQ multiplex PCR, and TCRdb kept only the in-frame ones, dropping some. The V and J calls and clone size were taken over from that table, and D and trimming were inferred from the DNA. This table holds under 150,000 clones, 65% to 90% found once. This CDR3 spans 16 amino acids. The V and J ends lost 3 bases and 6 bases respectively, with 18 bases between them. The germline V gene has CDR1 MNHNS and CDR2 SASEGT.

The sequence derives from a woman aged 55-69 years with active or convalescent COVID-19. The gene calls are TRBV6-1 and TRBJ1-5; weak D call: TRBD1 (6 bases). Sequencing was done on a sample of peripheral blood. CDR3 bases: TGTGCCAGCAGTGATGGCCCGGGGGAGGGGGGTCAGCCCCAGCATTTT. Its protein is CASSDGPGEGGQPQHF.